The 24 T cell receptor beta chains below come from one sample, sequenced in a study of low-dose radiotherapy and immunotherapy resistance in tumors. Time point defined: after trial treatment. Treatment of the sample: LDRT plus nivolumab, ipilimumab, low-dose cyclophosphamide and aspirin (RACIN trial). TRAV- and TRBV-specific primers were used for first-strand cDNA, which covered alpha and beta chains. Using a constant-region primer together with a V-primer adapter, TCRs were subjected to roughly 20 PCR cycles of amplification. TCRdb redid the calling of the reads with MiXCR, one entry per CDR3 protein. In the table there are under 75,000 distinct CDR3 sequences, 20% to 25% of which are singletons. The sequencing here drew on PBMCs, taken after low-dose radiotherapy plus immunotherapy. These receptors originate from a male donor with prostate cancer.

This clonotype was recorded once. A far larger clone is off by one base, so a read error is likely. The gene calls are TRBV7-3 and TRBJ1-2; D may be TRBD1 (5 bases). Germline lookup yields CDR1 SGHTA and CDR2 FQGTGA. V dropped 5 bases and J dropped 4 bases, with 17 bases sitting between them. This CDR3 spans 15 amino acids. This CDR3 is CASSVGTGGSYGYTF. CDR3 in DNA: TGTGCCAGCAGCGTCGGGACCGGTGGGTCCTATGGCTACACCTTC.

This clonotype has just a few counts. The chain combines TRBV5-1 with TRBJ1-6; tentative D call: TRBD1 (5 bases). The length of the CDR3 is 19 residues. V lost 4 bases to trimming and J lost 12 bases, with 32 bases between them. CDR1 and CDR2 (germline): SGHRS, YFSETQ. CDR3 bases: TGCGCCAGCAGCCGGGACGGGGCGATGGGGTCGGATAGGCTTGGACCCCTCCACTTT. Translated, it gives CASSRDGAMGSDRLGPLHF.

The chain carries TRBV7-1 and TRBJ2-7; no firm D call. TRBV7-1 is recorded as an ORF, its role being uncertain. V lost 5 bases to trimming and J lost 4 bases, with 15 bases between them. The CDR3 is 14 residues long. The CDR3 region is CASSPTQRMYEQYF. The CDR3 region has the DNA TGTGCCAGCAGCCCCACCCAAAGGATGTACGAGCAGTACTTC.

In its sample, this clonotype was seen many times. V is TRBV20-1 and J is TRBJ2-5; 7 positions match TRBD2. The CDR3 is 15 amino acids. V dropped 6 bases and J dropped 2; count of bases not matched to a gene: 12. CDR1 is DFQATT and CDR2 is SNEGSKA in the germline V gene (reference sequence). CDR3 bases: TGCAGTGCCCCCAACTGGCGACTAGCTCAAGAGACCCAGTACTTC. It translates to CSAPNWRLAQETQYF.

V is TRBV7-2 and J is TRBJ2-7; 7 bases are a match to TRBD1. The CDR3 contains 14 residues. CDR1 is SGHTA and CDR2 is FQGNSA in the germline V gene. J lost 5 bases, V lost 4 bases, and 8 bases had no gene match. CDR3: CASSYGTDPHEQYF. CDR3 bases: TGTGCCAGCAGCTACGGGACAGACCCCCACGAGCAGTACTTC.

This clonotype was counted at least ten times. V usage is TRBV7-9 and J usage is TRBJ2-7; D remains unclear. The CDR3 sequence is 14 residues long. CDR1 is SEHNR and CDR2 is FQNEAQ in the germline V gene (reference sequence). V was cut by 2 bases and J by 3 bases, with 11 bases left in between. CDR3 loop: CASSLKGLGYEQYF. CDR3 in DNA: TGTGCCAGCAGCTTAAAGGGTTTGGGCTACGAGCAGTACTTC.

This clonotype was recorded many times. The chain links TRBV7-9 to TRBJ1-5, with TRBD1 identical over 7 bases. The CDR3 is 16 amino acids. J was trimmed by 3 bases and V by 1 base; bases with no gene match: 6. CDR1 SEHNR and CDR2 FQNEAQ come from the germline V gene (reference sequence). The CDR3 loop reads CASSLEGTVPNQPQHF. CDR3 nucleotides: TGTGCCAGCAGCTTAGAAGGGACAGTCCCCAATCAGCCCCAGCATTTT.

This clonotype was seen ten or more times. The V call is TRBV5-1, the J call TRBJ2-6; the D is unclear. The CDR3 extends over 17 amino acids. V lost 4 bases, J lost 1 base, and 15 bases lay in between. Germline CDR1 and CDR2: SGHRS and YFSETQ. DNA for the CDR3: TGCGCCAGCAGCCCGGGTGTGGGAAGTTCTGGGGCCAACGTCCTGACTTTC. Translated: CASSPGVGSSGANVLTF.

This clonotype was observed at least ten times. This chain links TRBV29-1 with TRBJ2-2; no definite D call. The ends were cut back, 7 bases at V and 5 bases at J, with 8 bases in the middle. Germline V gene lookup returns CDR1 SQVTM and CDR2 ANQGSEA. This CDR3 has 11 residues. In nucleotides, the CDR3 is TGCAGCGCATCAGAAACCGGGGAGCTGTTTTTT. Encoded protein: CSASETGELFF.

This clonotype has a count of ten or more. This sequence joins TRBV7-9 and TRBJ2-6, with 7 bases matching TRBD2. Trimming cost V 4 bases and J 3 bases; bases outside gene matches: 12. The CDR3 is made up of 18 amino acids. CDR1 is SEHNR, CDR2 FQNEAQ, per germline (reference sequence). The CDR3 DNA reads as TGTGCCAGCAGCTCCTCAACTGGGGGGGTTGTTGGGGCCAACGTCCTGACTTTC. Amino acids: CASSSSTGGVVGANVLTF.

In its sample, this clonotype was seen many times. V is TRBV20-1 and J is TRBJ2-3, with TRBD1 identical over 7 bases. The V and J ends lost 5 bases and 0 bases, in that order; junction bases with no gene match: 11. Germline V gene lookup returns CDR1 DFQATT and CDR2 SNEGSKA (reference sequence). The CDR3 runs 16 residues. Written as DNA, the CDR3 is TGCAGTGCTCGGCCCCCTACAGGGGTTAGCACAGATACGCAGTATTTT. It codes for CSARPPTGVSTDTQYF.

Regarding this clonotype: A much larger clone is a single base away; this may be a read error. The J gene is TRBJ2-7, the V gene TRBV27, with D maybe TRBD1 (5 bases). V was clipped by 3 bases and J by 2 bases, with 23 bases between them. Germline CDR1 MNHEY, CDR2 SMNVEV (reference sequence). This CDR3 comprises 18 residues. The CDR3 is CASSFVRQGPSKPYEQYF. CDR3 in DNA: TGTGCCAGCAGTTTTGTTCGGCAGGGCCCGTCAAAACCCTACGAGCAGTACTTC.

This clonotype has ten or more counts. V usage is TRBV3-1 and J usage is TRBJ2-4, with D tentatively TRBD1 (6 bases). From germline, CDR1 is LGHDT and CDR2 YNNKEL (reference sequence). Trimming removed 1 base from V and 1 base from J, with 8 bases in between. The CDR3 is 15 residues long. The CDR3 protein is CASSQVTGAKNIQYF. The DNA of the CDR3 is TGTGCCAGCAGCCAAGTAACAGGGGCCAAAAACATTCAGTACTTC.

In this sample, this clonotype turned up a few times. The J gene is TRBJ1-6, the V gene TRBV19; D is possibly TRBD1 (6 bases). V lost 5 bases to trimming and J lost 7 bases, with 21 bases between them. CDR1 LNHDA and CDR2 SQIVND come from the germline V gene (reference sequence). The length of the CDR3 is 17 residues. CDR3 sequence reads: CASSLTPAQGRNSPLHF. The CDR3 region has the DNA TGTGCCAGTAGTCTAACCCCCGCGCAGGGGCGGAATTCACCCCTCCACTTT.

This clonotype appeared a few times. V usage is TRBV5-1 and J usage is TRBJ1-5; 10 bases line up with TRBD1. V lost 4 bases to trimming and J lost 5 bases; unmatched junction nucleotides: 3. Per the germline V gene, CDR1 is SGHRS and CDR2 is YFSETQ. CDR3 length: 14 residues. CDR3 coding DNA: TGCGCCAGCAGCGTGGGACAGGGGCATCAGCCCCAGCATTTT. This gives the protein CASSVGQGHQPQHF. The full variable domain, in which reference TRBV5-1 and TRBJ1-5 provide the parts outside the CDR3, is KAGVTQTPRYLIKTRGQQVTLSCSPISGHRSVSWYQQTPGQGLQFLFEYFSETQRNKGNFPGRFSGRQFSNSRSEMNVSTLELGDSALYLCASSVGQGHQPQHFGDGTRLSIL.

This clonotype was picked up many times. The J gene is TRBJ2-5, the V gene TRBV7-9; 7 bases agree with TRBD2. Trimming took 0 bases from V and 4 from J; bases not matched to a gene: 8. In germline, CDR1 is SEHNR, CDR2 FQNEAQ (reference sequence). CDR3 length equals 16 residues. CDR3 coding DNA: TGTGCCAGCAGCTTAGCGCTGGGGAGGGTCTCAGAGACCCAGTACTTC. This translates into CASSLALGRVSETQYF.

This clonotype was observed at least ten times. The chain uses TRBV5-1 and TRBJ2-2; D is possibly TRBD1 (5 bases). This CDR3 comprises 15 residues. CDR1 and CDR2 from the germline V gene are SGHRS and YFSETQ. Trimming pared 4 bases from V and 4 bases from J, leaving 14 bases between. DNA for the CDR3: TGCGCCAGCAGCCCCAAACGGCAGGGCACCGGGGAGCTGTTTTTT. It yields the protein CASSPKRQGTGELFF.

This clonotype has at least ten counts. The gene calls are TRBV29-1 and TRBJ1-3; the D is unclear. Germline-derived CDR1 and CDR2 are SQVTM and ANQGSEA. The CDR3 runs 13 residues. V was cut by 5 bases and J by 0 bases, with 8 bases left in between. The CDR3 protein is CSVRQSSGNTIYF. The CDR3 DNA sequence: TGCAGCGTTCGCCAGAGCTCTGGAAACACCATATATTTT.

DNA of the CDR3: TGTGCCAGCAGACGCTGGAACAGGCGATTAACCTACGAGCAGTACTTC. Translated: CASRRWNRRLTYEQYF. V usage is TRBV28 and J usage is TRBJ2-7, with D possibly TRBD1 on 5 matching bases. The CDR3 loop spans 16 amino acids. Per germline, CDR1 MDHEN and CDR2 SYDVKM. V shed 6 bases and J shed 2 bases, with 20 bases lying between them.

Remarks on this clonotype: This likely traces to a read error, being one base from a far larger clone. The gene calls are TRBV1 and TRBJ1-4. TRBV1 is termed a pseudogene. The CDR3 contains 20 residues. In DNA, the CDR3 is TGCACCAGCAGCCAATTCAGGGCGGCACTAGCGGGGGGCCCTAATGAAAAACTGTTTTTT. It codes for CTSSQFRAALAGGPNEKLFF.

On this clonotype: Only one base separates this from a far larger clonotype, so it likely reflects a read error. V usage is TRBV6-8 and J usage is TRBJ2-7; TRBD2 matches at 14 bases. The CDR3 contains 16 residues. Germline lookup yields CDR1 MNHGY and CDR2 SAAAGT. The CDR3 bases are TGTACCAGCAGGCCTCCGGGACTAGCGGGGGTCTACGAGCAGTACTTC. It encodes CTSRPPGLAGVYEQYF.

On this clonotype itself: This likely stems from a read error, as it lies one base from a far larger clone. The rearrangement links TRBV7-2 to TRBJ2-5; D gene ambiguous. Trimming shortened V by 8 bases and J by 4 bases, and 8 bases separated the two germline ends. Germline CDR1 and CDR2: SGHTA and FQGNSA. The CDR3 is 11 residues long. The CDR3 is CASRDGETQYF. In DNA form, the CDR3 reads TGTGCCAGCCGTGACGGAGAGACCCAGTACTTC. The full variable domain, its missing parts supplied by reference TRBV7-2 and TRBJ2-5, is GAGVSQSPSNKVTEKGKDVELRCDPISGHTALYWYRQSLGQGLEFLIYFQGNSAPDKSGLPSDRFSAERTGGSVSTLTIQRTQQEDSAVYLCASRDGETQYFGPGTRLLVL.

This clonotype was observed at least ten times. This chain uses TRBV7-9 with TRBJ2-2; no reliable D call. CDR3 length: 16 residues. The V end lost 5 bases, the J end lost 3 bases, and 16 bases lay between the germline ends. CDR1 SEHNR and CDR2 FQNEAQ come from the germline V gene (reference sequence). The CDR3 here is CASSPQTYMDTGELFF. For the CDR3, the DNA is TGTGCCAGCAGCCCACAGACATACATGGACACCGGGGAGCTGTTTTTT.

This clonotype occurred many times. CDR3 residues: CASSLAFAGGSEQYF. In DNA form, the CDR3 reads TGCGCCAGCAGCTTGGCCTTCGCAGGGGGCAGCGAGCAGTACTTC. This chain links TRBV5-1 with TRBJ2-7, with 8 bases matching TRBD1. CDR3 length: 15 residues. CDR1 and CDR2 from the germline V gene are SGHRS and YFSETQ. Trimming removed 0 bases from V and 6 bases from J; junction bases left unmatched: 8.